This is a list of T cell receptor beta chains from one sample in a study of T-cell reconstitution after alpha-beta-depleted transplantation in children. MiXCR, run by TCRdb on the PCR reads, gives a single entry per CDR3 protein. The table includes 400,000 to 550,000 distinct CDR3 sequences, about 10% detected once. The sample here was PBMCs, taken before TCRalphabeta/CD19-depleted stem cell transplant. The origin of the receptors is a child aged 2-15 years with inherited bone marrow failure, due to receive a stem cell transplant. The CDR3 runs from the conserved cysteine through the conserved F or W. The D gene is left open where the match is weak. A clone size is listed for some rows: how often the clone was seen (once, few, many), or a class if it is expanded.

D,V,J,size,CDR3,DNA
TRBD1,TRBV12-3/TRBV12-4,TRBJ2-4,many,CASSSGQGKNIQYF,TGTGCCAGCAGTTCGGGACAGGGGAAAAACATTCAGTACTTC
TRBD2,TRBV2,TRBJ2-6,many,CASSGTSGPSGANVLTF,TGTGCCAGCAGCGGGACTAGCGGACCTTCTGGGGCCAACGTCCTGACTTTC
TRBD1,TRBV27,TRBJ1-2,many,CASSLSGQTYGYTF,TGTGCCAGCAGTTTGTCGGGACAGACCTATGGCTACACCTTC
-,TRBV6-1,TRBJ2-5,many,CASSETQGETQYF,TGTGCCAGCAGTGAAACGCAGGGGGAGACCCAGTACTTC
TRBD1,TRBV5-6,TRBJ2-5,-,CASSAGQGVETQYF,TGTGCCAGCAGCGCGGGACAGGGAGTGGAGACCCAGTACTTC
-,TRBV27,TRBJ1-5,many,CASSFQTNQPQHF,TGTGCCAGCAGTTTTCAGACCAATCAGCCCCAGCATTTT
-,TRBV20-1,TRBJ2-7,few,CSARPAGRTYEQYF,TGCAGTGCTAGACCCGCGGGCCGGACCTACGAGCAGTACTTC
-,TRBV6-1,TRBJ1-2,few,CASSLTIDRLHGYTF,TGTGCCAGCAGTCTTACCATTGACAGACTCCATGGCTACACCTTC
-,TRBV7-9,TRBJ1-2,-,CASSFSTTYGYTF,TGTGCCAGCAGCTTCTCGACAACCTATGGCTACACCTTC
TRBD1,TRBV18,TRBJ1-1,many,CASSPLGQGNTEAFF,TGTGCCAGCTCACCGTTGGGACAGGGGAACACTGAAGCTTTCTTT
-,TRBV28,TRBJ2-3,many,CASSPGTTSTDTQYF,TGTGCCAGCAGCCCGGGGACCACTAGCACAGATACGCAGTATTTT
TRBD2,TRBV4-1,TRBJ2-5,-,CASSQPLGTSGNQETQYF,TGCGCCAGCAGCCAGCCGCTCGGGACTAGCGGGAACCAAGAGACCCAGTACTTC
-,TRBV19,TRBJ1-1,few,CASSIFEVTGAEAFF,TGTGCCAGTAGTATCTTTGAGGTGACGGGCGCTGAAGCTTTCTTT
-,TRBV12-3/TRBV12-4,TRBJ1-2,-,CASSFERDMGPANYGYTF,TGTGCCAGCAGTTTTGAACGGGACATGGGGCCAGCTAACTATGGCTACACCTTC
-,TRBV20-1,TRBJ2-7,many,CSAIPRGLYEQYF,TGCAGTGCTATTCCCCGGGGGCTCTACGAGCAGTACTTC
TRBD2,TRBV12-3/TRBV12-4,TRBJ2-1,many,CASSLAGLAGGDEQFF,TGTGCCAGCAGTTTAGCGGGACTAGCGGGAGGGGATGAGCAGTTCTTC
TRBD2,TRBV14,TRBJ2-5,many,CASSQELAGETQYF,TGTGCCAGCAGCCAAGAGCTAGCGGGAGAGACCCAGTACTTC
TRBD1,TRBV29-1,TRBJ2-7,many,CSGGQGTYEQYF,TGCAGCGGGGGACAGGGCACCTACGAGCAGTACTTC
TRBD1,TRBV12-3/TRBV12-4,TRBJ2-1,many,CASSSGGVKFF,TGTGCCAGCAGTTCAGGGGGAGTTAAGTTCTTC
-,TRBV11-2,TRBJ2-5,many,CASRHPGNQETQYF,TGTGCCAGCAGACACCCCGGGAACCAAGAGACCCAGTACTTC
TRBD1,TRBV19,TRBJ2-1,few,CASSKTGQGASGFNEQFF,TGTGCCAGTAGTAAAACGGGACAGGGGGCAAGTGGTTTCAATGAGCAGTTCTTC
-,TRBV28,TRBJ2-1,many,CASSFPLGSNEQFF,TGTGCCAGCAGCTTTCCCTTGGGGTCAAATGAGCAGTTCTTC
-,TRBV7-2,TRBJ1-1,many,CASSFTAGNTEAFF,TGTGCCAGCAGCTTTACGGCGGGAAACACTGAAGCTTTCTTT
-,TRBV21-1,TRBJ2-2,many,CASSTQGQLGELFF,TGTGCCAGCAGCACCCAAGGACAGCTCGGGGAGCTGTTTTTT
TRBD2,TRBV6-2/TRBV6-3,TRBJ2-7,few,CASSYYRTSDPGEQYF,TGTGCCAGCAGTTACTATAGGACTAGCGATCCGGGCGAGCAGTACTTC
-,TRBV5-1,TRBJ2-7,many,CASSLVGIYEQYF,TGCGCCAGCAGCTTGGTGGGCATCTACGAGCAGTACTTC
TRBD1,TRBV7-2,TRBJ1-6,many,CASSLAPTGGSPLHF,TGTGCCAGCAGCTTAGCCCCGACAGGGGGATCACCCCTCCACTTT
TRBD1,TRBV7-8,TRBJ1-1,many,CASSLIGDRGWTEAFF,TGTGCCAGCAGCTTAATCGGGGACAGGGGGTGGACTGAAGCTTTCTTT
-,TRBV6-6,TRBJ2-1,many,CASSYETFNEQFF,TGTGCCAGCAGTTACGAGACTTTTAATGAGCAGTTCTTC
-,TRBV7-9,TRBJ2-7,-,CASSRRGRPGAYEQYF,TGTGCCAGCAGCCGAAGGGGCCGCCCTGGAGCCTACGAGCAGTACTTC
-,TRBV10-3,TRBJ1-5,-,CAISERGINQPQHF,TGTGCCATCAGTGAAAGAGGGATAAATCAGCCCCAGCATTTT
-,TRBV2,TRBJ2-7,-,CASSVDRSYEQYF,TGTGCCAGCAGTGTTGACAGGTCCTACGAGCAGTACTTC
TRBD2,TRBV3-1,TRBJ2-7,many,CASSQGLGGGYEQYF,TGTGCCAGCAGCCAAGGGCTGGGCGGGGGCTACGAGCAGTACTTC
-,TRBV28,TRBJ1-4,many,CASSPFLFTTNEKLFF,TGTGCCAGCAGTCCGTTCCTATTTACAACTAATGAAAAACTGTTTTTT
-,TRBV5-1,TRBJ1-2,many,CASSLDRFYGYTF,TGCGCCAGCAGCTTGGACAGGTTTTATGGCTACACCTTC
-,TRBV7-9,TRBJ2-4,many,CASSLAQLINIQYF,TGTGCCAGCAGCTTAGCACAGTTGATAAACATTCAGTACTTC
-,TRBV27,TRBJ1-2,many,CASSPRRTDGYTF,TGTGCCAGCAGTCCCCGGAGGACGGATGGCTACACCTTC
-,TRBV12-3/TRBV12-4,TRBJ2-2,-,CASSSSTALVDTGELFF,TGTGCCAGCAGTTCATCCACAGCCCTGGTGGACACCGGGGAGCTGTTTTTT
-,TRBV7-6,TRBJ1-1,many,CASSPNGAEAFF,TGTGCCAGCAGCCCTAATGGAGCTGAAGCTTTCTTT
TRBD1,TRBV13,TRBJ1-1,-,CASSFGTGEAFF,TGTGCCAGCAGCTTCGGGACAGGGGAAGCTTTCTTT
TRBD1,TRBV27,TRBJ1-6,many,CASSLRTGRSPLHF,TGTGCCAGCAGTTTAAGGACAGGGAGGTCACCCCTCCACTTT
-,TRBV29-1,TRBJ2-1,many,CSAVPEHYNEQFF,TGCAGCGCCGTGCCAGAGCATTACAATGAGCAGTTCTTC
TRBD1,TRBV20-1,TRBJ2-7,-,CSAREFDRGLSYEQYF,TGCAGTGCTAGAGAGTTCGACAGGGGGCTCTCCTACGAGCAGTACTTC
-,TRBV3-1,TRBJ2-1,many,CASSTRFSAGPYNEQFF,TGTGCCAGCAGCACACGTTTTTCGGCGGGACCCTACAATGAGCAGTTCTTC
-,TRBV20-1,TRBJ2-1,many,CSATLRLEQFF,TGCAGTGCTACGCTCCGGTTGGAGCAGTTCTTC